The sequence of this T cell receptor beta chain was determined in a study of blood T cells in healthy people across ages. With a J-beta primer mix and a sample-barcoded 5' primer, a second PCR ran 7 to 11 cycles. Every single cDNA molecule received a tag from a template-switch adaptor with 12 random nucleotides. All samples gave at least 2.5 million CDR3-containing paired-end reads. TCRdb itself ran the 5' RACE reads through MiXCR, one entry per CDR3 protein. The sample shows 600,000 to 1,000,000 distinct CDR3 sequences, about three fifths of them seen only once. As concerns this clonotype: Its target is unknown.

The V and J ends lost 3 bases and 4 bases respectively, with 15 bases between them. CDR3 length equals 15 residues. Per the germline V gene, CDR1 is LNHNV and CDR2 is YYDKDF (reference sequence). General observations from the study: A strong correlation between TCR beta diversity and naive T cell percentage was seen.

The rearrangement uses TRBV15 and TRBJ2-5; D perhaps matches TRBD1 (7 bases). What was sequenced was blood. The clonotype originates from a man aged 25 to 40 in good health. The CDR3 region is CATSSGTGEVETQYF. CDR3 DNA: TGTGCCACCAGCAGTGGAACAGGGGAGGTAGAGACCCAGTACTTC.